A selection of T cell receptor beta chains follows, all from one sample in a study of cytomegalovirus exposure and HLA in healthy donors. This table comes from immunoSEQ multiplex PCR, and its TCRdb copy is limited to in-frame clones, with some not included. Among around 98,000 clones listed, about 90% were seen once. Sequencing was performed on PBMCs. The receptors derive from a man younger than 35 in good health and CMV-seropositive. The conserved cysteine and the conserved F or W are not part of the CDR3 here. Each record gives: J gene, clone size, V gene, D gene, CDR3 protein. D genes are given only for firm matches. Part of the rows lack a size; the others show once, few, many or a class for expanded clones.

j_call: TRBJ2-7; clone_size: once; v_call: TRBV7-9; d_call: -; cdr3_aa: ASSHTPGSSYEQY
j_call: TRBJ2-7; clone_size: -; v_call: TRBV7-2; d_call: TRBD2; cdr3_aa: ASSSPGLAGPDSEQY
j_call: TRBJ1-1; clone_size: once; v_call: TRBV27; d_call: TRBD1; cdr3_aa: ASSPRQGRVTEAF
j_call: TRBJ2-5; clone_size: -; v_call: TRBV5-1; d_call: -; cdr3_aa: ASSFGGRETQY
j_call: TRBJ1-2; clone_size: -; v_call: TRBV4-2; d_call: -; cdr3_aa: ASSQEPMGVPDNDGYT
j_call: TRBJ1-4; clone_size: -; v_call: TRBV5-1; d_call: -; cdr3_aa: ASSLGQNYEKLF
j_call: TRBJ2-1; clone_size: -; v_call: TRBV6-4; d_call: -; cdr3_aa: ASSDSGHRSYNEQF
j_call: TRBJ2-7; clone_size: few; v_call: TRBV4-2; d_call: TRBD2; cdr3_aa: ASSRELAAYEQY
j_call: TRBJ1-2; clone_size: -; v_call: TRBV11-3; d_call: TRBD1; cdr3_aa: ASSLGGQGNYGYT
j_call: TRBJ2-7; clone_size: -; v_call: TRBV5-1; d_call: -; cdr3_aa: ASRRTQGSSFVEQY
j_call: TRBJ2-5; clone_size: -; v_call: TRBV4-3; d_call: TRBD2; cdr3_aa: ASSQGLAFQETQY
j_call: TRBJ2-1; clone_size: -; v_call: TRBV12-5; d_call: -; cdr3_aa: ASGLVGLGGRNNEQF
j_call: TRBJ1-1; clone_size: -; v_call: TRBV23-1; d_call: TRBD1; cdr3_aa: ASTQTGGIKNTEAF
j_call: TRBJ2-1; clone_size: -; v_call: TRBV20-1; d_call: -; cdr3_aa: SASIDEQF
j_call: TRBJ2-1; clone_size: -; v_call: TRBV5-1; d_call: TRBD1; cdr3_aa: ASSVGQGLGNEQF
j_call: TRBJ2-7; clone_size: -; v_call: TRBV7-2; d_call: TRBD1; cdr3_aa: ASSTGTGGMQY
j_call: TRBJ1-1; clone_size: -; v_call: TRBV27; d_call: -; cdr3_aa: ASSSNMNTEAF
j_call: TRBJ1-2; clone_size: -; v_call: TRBV6-1; d_call: -; cdr3_aa: ASSGGQSWGYT
j_call: TRBJ1-1; clone_size: -; v_call: TRBV6-6; d_call: -; cdr3_aa: ASSYSSGLAEAF
j_call: TRBJ2-3; clone_size: -; v_call: TRBV7-9; d_call: TRBD2; cdr3_aa: ASSFYLAGGPDTQY
j_call: TRBJ2-7; clone_size: once; v_call: TRBV15; d_call: TRBD2; cdr3_aa: ATSRGGLAGQY
j_call: TRBJ2-3; clone_size: -; v_call: TRBV5-4; d_call: TRBD2; cdr3_aa: ATRAGISTDTQY
j_call: TRBJ1-4; clone_size: -; v_call: TRBV7-9; d_call: -; cdr3_aa: ASSLAPSVGEKLF
j_call: TRBJ1-1; clone_size: -; v_call: TRBV5-4; d_call: -; cdr3_aa: ASSFPPGSNTEAF
j_call: TRBJ1-5; clone_size: -; v_call: TRBV19; d_call: TRBD1; cdr3_aa: ASTPGTVNQPQH
j_call: TRBJ2-1; clone_size: once; v_call: TRBV27; d_call: TRBD2; cdr3_aa: ASRGSAGGINEQF
j_call: TRBJ2-1; clone_size: -; v_call: TRBV4-3; d_call: -; cdr3_aa: ASSQDSFRYNEQF
j_call: TRBJ2-7; clone_size: -; v_call: TRBV9; d_call: TRBD2; cdr3_aa: ASSVAVSGRSGSEQY
j_call: TRBJ2-1; clone_size: -; v_call: TRBV27; d_call: -; cdr3_aa: ASRDETGFPSYNEQF
j_call: TRBJ2-1; clone_size: -; v_call: TRBV28; d_call: -; cdr3_aa: ASSFPDPFSVAGQSSYNEQF
j_call: TRBJ2-7; clone_size: -; v_call: TRBV29-1; d_call: TRBD2; cdr3_aa: SVEWGLSPGLGSYEQY
j_call: TRBJ2-3; clone_size: -; v_call: TRBV5-1; d_call: TRBD2; cdr3_aa: ASSRLASDTQY
j_call: TRBJ2-1; clone_size: -; v_call: TRBV29-1; d_call: TRBD2; cdr3_aa: SVAGTSGWGQF
j_call: TRBJ2-3; clone_size: once; v_call: TRBV5-1; d_call: TRBD2; cdr3_aa: ASSPDRGVDTQY
j_call: TRBJ2-7; clone_size: -; v_call: TRBV6-6; d_call: TRBD2; cdr3_aa: ASSRSGTSYEQY
j_call: TRBJ2-1; clone_size: -; v_call: TRBV9; d_call: -; cdr3_aa: ASSVAFWGGGSNEQF
j_call: TRBJ2-7; clone_size: -; v_call: TRBV18; d_call: -; cdr3_aa: ASSPSPTETYEQY
j_call: TRBJ2-3; clone_size: -; v_call: TRBV5-5; d_call: TRBD1; cdr3_aa: ASSLTGGAYTQY
j_call: TRBJ1-1; clone_size: once; v_call: TRBV5-4; d_call: TRBD1; cdr3_aa: ASSHNREGQRSNTEAF
j_call: TRBJ1-5; clone_size: -; v_call: TRBV6-6; d_call: TRBD1; cdr3_aa: ASQMTGTGNQPQH
j_call: TRBJ1-4; clone_size: -; v_call: TRBV5-1; d_call: -; cdr3_aa: ASSFDSLESEKLF
j_call: TRBJ1-2; clone_size: -; v_call: TRBV5-4; d_call: TRBD1; cdr3_aa: ASSLVTGYLYGYT
j_call: TRBJ1-2; clone_size: -; v_call: TRBV7-2; d_call: TRBD1; cdr3_aa: ASSHSDRADGYT
j_call: TRBJ1-2; clone_size: -; v_call: TRBV9; d_call: -; cdr3_aa: ASSDPTSAANYGYT
j_call: TRBJ2-5; clone_size: few; v_call: TRBV2; d_call: TRBD2; cdr3_aa: ASTKRGGLKETQY
j_call: TRBJ1-4; clone_size: -; v_call: TRBV5-4; d_call: -; cdr3_aa: ASSLSNSGSIEKLF
j_call: TRBJ1-6; clone_size: -; v_call: TRBV2; d_call: TRBD1; cdr3_aa: ASSEGQGRYSPLH
j_call: TRBJ2-2; clone_size: few; v_call: TRBV9; d_call: TRBD2; cdr3_aa: ASSGLAGVVGELF
j_call: TRBJ2-2; clone_size: -; v_call: TRBV4-2; d_call: -; cdr3_aa: ASSQEYGLGELF
j_call: TRBJ2-7; clone_size: -; v_call: TRBV4-1; d_call: TRBD1; cdr3_aa: ASSQGSGGYEQY
j_call: TRBJ2-7; clone_size: -; v_call: TRBV11-2; d_call: -; cdr3_aa: ASSWAGAAEQY
j_call: TRBJ2-7; clone_size: -; v_call: TRBV19; d_call: TRBD1; cdr3_aa: ASSPGGEQY
j_call: TRBJ1-4; clone_size: -; v_call: TRBV5-4; d_call: TRBD1; cdr3_aa: ASSLDRGKTGGHEKLF
j_call: TRBJ2-3; clone_size: -; v_call: TRBV7-6; d_call: TRBD1; cdr3_aa: ASSPLGGTGTTDTQY
j_call: TRBJ2-4; clone_size: -; v_call: TRBV19; d_call: TRBD1; cdr3_aa: ASRDRGEAKNIQY
j_call: TRBJ2-3; clone_size: -; v_call: TRBV5-4; d_call: -; cdr3_aa: ASSSRTGGDTQY
j_call: TRBJ2-1; clone_size: -; v_call: TRBV28; d_call: TRBD2; cdr3_aa: ASSRPTSGSRNEQF
j_call: TRBJ2-5; clone_size: -; v_call: TRBV7-2; d_call: TRBD2; cdr3_aa: ASSNKREEETQY
j_call: TRBJ1-3; clone_size: -; v_call: TRBV14; d_call: -; cdr3_aa: ASSQEGRIFSGNTIY
j_call: TRBJ2-6; clone_size: -; v_call: TRBV7-8; d_call: -; cdr3_aa: ASSQDRYSGANVLT